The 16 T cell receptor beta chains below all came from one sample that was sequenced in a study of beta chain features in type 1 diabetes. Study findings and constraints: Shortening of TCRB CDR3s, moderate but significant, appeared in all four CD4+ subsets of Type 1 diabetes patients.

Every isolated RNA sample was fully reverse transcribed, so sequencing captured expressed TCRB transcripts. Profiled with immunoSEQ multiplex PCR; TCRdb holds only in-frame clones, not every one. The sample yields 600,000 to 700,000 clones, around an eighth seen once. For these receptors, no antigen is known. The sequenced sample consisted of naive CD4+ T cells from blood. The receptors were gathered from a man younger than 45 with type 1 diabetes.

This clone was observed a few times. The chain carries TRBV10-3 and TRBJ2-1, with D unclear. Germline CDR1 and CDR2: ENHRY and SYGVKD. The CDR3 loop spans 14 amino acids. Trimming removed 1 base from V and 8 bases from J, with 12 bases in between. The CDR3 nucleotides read TGTGCCATCAGTGAGTTGACGCCATCCGATGAGCAGTTCTTC. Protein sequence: CAISELTPSDEQFF.

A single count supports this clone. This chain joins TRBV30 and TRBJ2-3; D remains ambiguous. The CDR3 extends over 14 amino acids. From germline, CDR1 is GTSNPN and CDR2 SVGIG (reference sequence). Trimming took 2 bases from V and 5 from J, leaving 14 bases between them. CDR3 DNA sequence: TGTGCCTGGAGTTACGGAAAAAGGTTAGATACGCAGTATTTT. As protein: CAWSYGKRLDTQYF. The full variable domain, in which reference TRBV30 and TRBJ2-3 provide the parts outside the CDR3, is SQTIHQWPATLVQPVGSPLSLECTVEGTSNPNLYWYRQAAGRGLQLLFYSVGIGQISSEVPQNLSASRPQDRQFILSSKKLLLSDSGFYLCAWSYGKRLDTQYFGPGTRLTVL.

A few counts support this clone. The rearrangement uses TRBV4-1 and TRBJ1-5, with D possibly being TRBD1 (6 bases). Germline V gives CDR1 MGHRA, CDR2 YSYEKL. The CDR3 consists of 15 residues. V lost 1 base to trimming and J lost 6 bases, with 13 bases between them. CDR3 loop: CASSQVLGARQPQHF. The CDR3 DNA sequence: TGCGCCAGCAGCCAAGTGCTGGGGGCACGTCAGCCCCAGCATTTT.

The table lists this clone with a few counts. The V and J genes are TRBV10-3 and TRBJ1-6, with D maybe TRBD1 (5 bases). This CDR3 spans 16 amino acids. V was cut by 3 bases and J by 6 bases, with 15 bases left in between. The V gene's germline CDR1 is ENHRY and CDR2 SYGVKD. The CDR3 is CAISDVWGRPNSPLHF. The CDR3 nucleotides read TGTGCCATCAGTGATGTTTGGGGCAGACCTAATTCACCCCTCCACTTT.

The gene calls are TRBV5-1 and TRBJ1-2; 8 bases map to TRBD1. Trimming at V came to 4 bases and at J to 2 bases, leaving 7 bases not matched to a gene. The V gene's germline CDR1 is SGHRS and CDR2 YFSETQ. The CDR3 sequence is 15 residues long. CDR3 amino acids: CASSTGQGLNYGYTF. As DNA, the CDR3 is TGCGCCAGCAGCACCGGACAGGGTCTCAACTATGGCTACACCTTC.

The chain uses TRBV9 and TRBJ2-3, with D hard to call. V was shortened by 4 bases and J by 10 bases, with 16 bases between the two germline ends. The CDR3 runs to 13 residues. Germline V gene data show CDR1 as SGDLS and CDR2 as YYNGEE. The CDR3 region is CASSYPAVGSQYF. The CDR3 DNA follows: TGTGCCAGCAGCTATCCTGCCGTTGGGTCGCAGTATTTT.

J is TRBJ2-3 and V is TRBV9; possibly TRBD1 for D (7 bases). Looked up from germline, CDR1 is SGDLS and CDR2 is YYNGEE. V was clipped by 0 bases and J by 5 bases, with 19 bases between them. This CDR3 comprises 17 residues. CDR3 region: CASSVVLGGGTGDTQYF. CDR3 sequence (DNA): TGTGCCAGCAGCGTAGTATTAGGAGGGGGCACGGGAGATACGCAGTATTTT.

The CDR3 DNA sequence: TGTGCCAGCAGTTACAACGGTGGAGGGGGGCAAGAGACCCAGTACTTC. Its translation: CASSYNGGGGQETQYF. V gene TRBV6-6 combines with J gene TRBJ2-5; D is tentatively TRBD1 or TRBD2 (6 bases each). The CDR3 runs to 16 residues. Per the germline V gene, CDR1 is MNHNY and CDR2 is SVGAGI (reference sequence). The ends were cut back, 2 bases at V and 2 bases at J, with 15 bases in the middle.

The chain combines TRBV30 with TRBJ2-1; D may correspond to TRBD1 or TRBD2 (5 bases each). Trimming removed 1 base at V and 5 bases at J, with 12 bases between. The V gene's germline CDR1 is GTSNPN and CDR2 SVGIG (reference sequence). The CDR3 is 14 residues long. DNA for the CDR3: TGTGCCTGGAGTGACTGGGGACGGCACAATGAGCAGTTCTTC. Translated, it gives CAWSDWGRHNEQFF.

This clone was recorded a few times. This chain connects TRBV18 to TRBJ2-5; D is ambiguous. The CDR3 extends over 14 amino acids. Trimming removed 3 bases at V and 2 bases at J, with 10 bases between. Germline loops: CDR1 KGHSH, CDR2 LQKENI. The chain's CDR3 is CASSPSERQETQYF. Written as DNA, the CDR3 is TGTGCCAGCTCACCCTCCGAGCGTCAAGAGACCCAGTACTTC.

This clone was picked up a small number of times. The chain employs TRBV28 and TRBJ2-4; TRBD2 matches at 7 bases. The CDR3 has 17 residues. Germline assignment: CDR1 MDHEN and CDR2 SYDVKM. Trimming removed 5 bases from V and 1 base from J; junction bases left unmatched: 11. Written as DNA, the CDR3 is TGTGCCAGCAGTACGGAGGGGAGGGGAAGGGCCAAAAACATTCAGTACTTC. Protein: CASSTEGRGRAKNIQYF.

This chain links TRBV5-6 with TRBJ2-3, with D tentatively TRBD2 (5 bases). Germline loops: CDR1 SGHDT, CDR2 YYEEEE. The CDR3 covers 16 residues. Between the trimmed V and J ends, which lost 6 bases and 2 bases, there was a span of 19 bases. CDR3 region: CASTPSREAFTDTQYF. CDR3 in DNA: TGTGCCAGCACCCCAAGCCGGGAAGCCTTCACAGATACGCAGTATTTT.

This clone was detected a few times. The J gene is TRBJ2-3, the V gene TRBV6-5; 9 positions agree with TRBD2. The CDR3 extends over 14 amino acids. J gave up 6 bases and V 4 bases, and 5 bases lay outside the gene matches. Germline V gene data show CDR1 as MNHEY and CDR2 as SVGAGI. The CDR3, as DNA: TGTGCCAGCAGTTTAGCGGGGGCACGGGATACGCAGTATTTT. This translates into CASSLAGARDTQYF.

The DNA for the CDR3 is TGCAGCATGTTAGGGCAGGGGGCCGAAAAACTGTTTTTT. Translating it yields CSMLGQGAEKLFF. This rearrangement joins TRBV29-1 to TRBJ1-4; 8 nucleotides agree with TRBD1. CDR1 SQVTM and CDR2 ANQGSEA come from the germline V gene. The CDR3 is 13 residues long. The V segment lost 8 bases and the J segment 8 bases; nucleotides outside the gene matches: 10. Drawing the rest from reference TRBV29-1 and TRBJ1-4, the complete variable domain is SAVISQKPSRDICQRGTSLTIQCQVDSQVTMMFWYRQQPGQSLTLIATANQGSEATYESGFVIDKFPISRPNLTFSTLTVSNMSPEDSSIYLCSMLGQGAEKLFFGSGTQLSVL.

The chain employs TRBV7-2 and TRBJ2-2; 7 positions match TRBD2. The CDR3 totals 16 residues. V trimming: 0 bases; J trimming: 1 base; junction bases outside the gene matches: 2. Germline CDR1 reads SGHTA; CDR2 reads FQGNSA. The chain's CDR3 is CASSLAGGGNTGELFF. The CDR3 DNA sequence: TGTGCCAGCAGCTTAGCTGGCGGGGGGAACACCGGGGAGCTGTTTTTT.

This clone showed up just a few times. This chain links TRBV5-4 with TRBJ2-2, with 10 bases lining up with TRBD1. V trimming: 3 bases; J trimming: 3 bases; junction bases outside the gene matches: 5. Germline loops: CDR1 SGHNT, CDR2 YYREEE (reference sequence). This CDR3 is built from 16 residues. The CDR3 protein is CASSSGQGSDTGELFF. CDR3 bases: TGTGCCAGCAGCTCGGGACAGGGGTCTGACACCGGGGAGCTGTTTTTT.